Following are 8 T cell receptor beta chains from one sample sequenced in a study of graft-versus-host responses after intestinal transplantation (dated by TCRdb to about 2021). The library came from the immunoSEQ multiplex PCR assay. Entries here come from immuneACCESS through TCRdb and include only in-frame sequences with V and J called. Some clones fail to appear in such tables; in the studies checked, an unresolved V gene covers under half of the shortfall, and the cause of the remainder is unknown. The sample table holds around 25,000 clones, of which around 78% were seen once. 0.95% to 1.2% of the sample rests with the top ten. This specimen consisted of PBMCs, obtained approximately four weeks after intestinal transplant. The source is a human patient who received an intestinal transplant, so some T cells may come from the graft donor.

The chain has TRBV14 and TRBJ1-1; 9 nucleotides line up with TRBD1. J was trimmed by 4 bases and V by 7 bases; bases with no gene match: 19. From germline, CDR1 is SGHDN and CDR2 FVKESK. The CDR3 totals 18 residues. CDR3 in amino acids: CASTPGQGPSRSATEAFF. The CDR3 nucleotides are TGTGCCAGCACCCCGGGACAGGGCCCGTCGAGGAGTGCCACTGAAGCTTTCTTT.

J is TRBJ2-7 and V is TRBV6-5; TRBD1 is a possible D gene (5 bases). V was pared by 6 bases and J by 4 bases, with 16 bases between. The germline gives CDR1 MNHEY, CDR2 SVGAGI. The CDR3 consists of 14 residues. The CDR3 sequence is CASRDTGDPYEQYF. The CDR3 nucleotides are TGTGCCAGCAGAGATACAGGAGACCCTTACGAGCAGTACTTC.

This chain joins TRBV4-1 and TRBJ2-7; tentative D call: TRBD2 (5 bases). The V end was cut by 4 bases, the J end by 5 bases, with 18 bases between. CDR1 is MGHRA and CDR2 is YSYEKL in the germline V gene. This CDR3 spans 15 amino acids. CDR3 residues: CASSLASRENDEQYF. The CDR3 DNA follows: TGCGCCAGCAGCCTTGCATCTAGGGAGAACGACGAGCAGTACTTC.

This clone was seen only once. The genes are TRBV6-1 and TRBJ2-1, with D perhaps TRBD1 (6 bases). The CDR3 sequence is 17 residues long. Germline V gene lookup returns CDR1 MNHNS and CDR2 SASEGT. Trimming cost V 0 bases and J 0 bases, with 12 bases left between them. CDR3 DNA: TGTGCCAGCAGTGAAGCGCGAGGGGACAACTCCTACAATGAGCAGTTCTTC. It is translated as CASSEARGDNSYNEQFF.

This sequence joins TRBV4-1 and TRBJ2-5; maybe TRBD2 (5 bases). The CDR3 contains 17 residues. The ends were cut back, 1 base at V and 4 bases at J, with 19 bases in the middle. Germline V gene sequence: CDR1 MGHRA, CDR2 YSYEKL. The CDR3 here is CASSQGARASPGETQYF. The CDR3 DNA reads TGCGCCAGCAGCCAAGGGGCGAGGGCTTCCCCCGGAGAGACCCAGTACTTC.

The chain is built from TRBV9 and TRBJ2-4; D unclear. There are 14 residues in the CDR3. Trimming cost V 0 bases and J 9 bases, with 13 bases left between them. Germline assignment: CDR1 SGDLS and CDR2 YYNGEE. CDR3: CASSVGATDPIQYF. In DNA, the CDR3 is TGTGCCAGCAGCGTAGGGGCTACGGATCCCATTCAGTACTTC.

This clone came up a few times. The rearrangement uses TRBV12-5 and TRBJ2-1, with a possible D match to TRBD1 (5 bases). The CDR3 consists of 16 residues. Germline V gene lookup returns CDR1 LGHNT and CDR2 FRNRAP. The V end was cut by 2 bases, the J end by 4 bases, with 15 bases between. The CDR3 sequence: CASGLTSRVGYNEQFF. CDR3 in DNA: TGTGCTAGTGGTTTGACCTCCAGGGTCGGATACAATGAGCAGTTCTTC.

The genes are TRBV27 and TRBJ1-1, with TRBD1 as a possible D gene (6 bases). The V and J ends lost 6 bases and 7 bases respectively, with 12 bases between them. CDR1 MNHEY and CDR2 SMNVEV come from the germline V gene (reference sequence). CDR3 size: 12 residues. CDR3 DNA: TGTGCCAGCAGGACGTTGACAGGTGAAGCTTTCTTT. As protein: CASRTLTGEAFF.